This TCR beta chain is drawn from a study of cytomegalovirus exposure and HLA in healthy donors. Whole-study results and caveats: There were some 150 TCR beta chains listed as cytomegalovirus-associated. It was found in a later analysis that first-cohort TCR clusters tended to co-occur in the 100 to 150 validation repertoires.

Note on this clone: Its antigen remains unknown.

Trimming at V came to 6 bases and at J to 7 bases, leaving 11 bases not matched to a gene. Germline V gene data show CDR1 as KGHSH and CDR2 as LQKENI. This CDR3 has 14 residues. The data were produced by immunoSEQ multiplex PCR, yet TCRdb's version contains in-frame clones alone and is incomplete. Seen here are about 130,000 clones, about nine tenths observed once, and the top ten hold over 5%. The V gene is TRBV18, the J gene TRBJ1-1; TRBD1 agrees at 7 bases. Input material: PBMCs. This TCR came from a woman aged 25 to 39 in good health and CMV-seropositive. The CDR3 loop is CASSPQTGLSEAFF. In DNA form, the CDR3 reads TGTGCCAGCTCTCCGCAGACAGGGCTCAGTGAAGCTTTCTTT.